The 10 T cell receptor beta chains presented below share a single source sample, sequenced in a study of CXCR3-negative and CXCR3-positive naive CD8 T cells. The authors prepared UMI-labeled TRB cDNA libraries by 5' RACE. TCRdb reprocessed the 5' RACE reads and stores each CDR3 protein as one record, lacking DNA. The sample holds about 130,000 distinct CDR3 sequences. The sample taken for sequencing was naive CXCR3- CD8+ T cells from blood. Subset in this sample: CD45RO-CCR7+CD27+CD95- naive CD8+ T cells lacking CXCR3 (TNR3-). The receptors derive from a human donor in good health. Some clones in this sample may be carry-over from other donors' samples.

The genes are TRBV14 and TRBJ1-4; TCRdb indicates TRBD1, and absent DNA this call remains unverified. Germline lookup yields CDR1 SGHDN and CDR2 FVKESK. The CDR3 extends over 15 amino acids. The CDR3 reads CASRRTGTGWEKLFF.

This chain connects TRBV20-1 to TRBJ2-7; TCRdb's D gene call, TRBD1, goes unchecked for lack of DNA. The CDR3 extends over 14 amino acids. Germline CDR1 is DFQATT and CDR2 is SNEGSKA (reference sequence). The CDR3 protein is CSAPPGQGQAEQYF.

The chain employs TRBV12-5 and TRBJ2-1; TCRdb outputs TRBD1, but without DNA this stays unchecked. This CDR3 comprises 15 residues. Germline V lookup: CDR1 LGHNT, CDR2 FRNRAP. The CDR3 region is CASGLGQGSYNEQFF.

The CDR3 loop is CATSRPWDPTGELFF. The chain recombines TRBV15 with TRBJ2-2; the D call of TRBD1 rests on TCRdb alone, since no DNA is present to check it. Germline CDR1 LNHNV, CDR2 YYDKDF (reference sequence). There are 15 residues in the CDR3.

CDR3 loop: CASSYPTGSRNIQYF. The chain combines TRBV6-6 with TRBJ2-4; without DNA, the TCRdb call of TRBD1 cannot be checked. This CDR3 has 15 residues. Germline CDR1 reads MNHNY; CDR2 reads SVGAGI (reference sequence).

The V call is TRBV4-3, the J call TRBJ2-7. Germline CDR1 LGHNA, CDR2 YSLEER. This CDR3 spans 14 amino acids. The CDR3 here is CASSQGGTTGEQYF.

This chain connects TRBV5-5 to TRBJ2-7; the D call of TRBD1 rests on TCRdb alone, since no DNA is present to check it. Germline CDR1 SGHKS, CDR2 YYEKEE (reference sequence). The CDR3 runs 17 residues. CDR3 sequence reads: CASSTDDPRTGAREQYF.

The rearrangement uses TRBV18 and TRBJ2-7; lacking DNA, the TRBD1 call made by TCRdb goes unchecked. Germline V CDR1 and CDR2: KGHSH, LQKENI. The CDR3 extends over 13 amino acids. The chain's CDR3 is CASSPPRGYEQYF.

CDR3 sequence: CAISERSDTQYF. The V call is TRBV10-3, the J call TRBJ2-3. The CDR3 covers 12 residues. The germline V gene encodes CDR1 ENHRY and CDR2 SYGVKD.

The chain couples TRBV4-3 to TRBJ1-1. CDR1 and CDR2 from the germline V gene are LGHNA and YSLEER. CDR3 size: 15 residues. CDR3 residues: CASSHTMTQNTEAFF.